The clone carrying this T cell receptor beta chain has only a few counts. Antigen unknown. The germline gives CDR1 SGHRS, CDR2 YFSETQ. The CDR3 has 15 amino acids. The ends were cut back, 4 bases at V and 3 bases at J, with 16 bases in the middle. This sample is drawn from a study of beta chain features in type 1 diabetes. What was sequenced were expressed TCRB transcripts, since all of the isolated RNA had been reverse transcribed. The protocol was immunoSEQ multiplex PCR, while the TCRdb copy is restricted to in-frame clones and leaves out a portion. The data hold roughly 150,000 clones, with approximately 8.4% observed a single time. Findings and limits, study-wide: Shortening that was moderate but significant affected the TCRB CDR3s of Type 1 diabetes patients in all four CD4+ subsets.

The sequence was obtained from a young man with type 1 diabetes. The sequenced sample consisted of central memory CD4+ T cells from blood. This chain connects TRBV5-1 to TRBJ2-5; D might be TRBD1 (5 bases). The CDR3 nucleotides read TGCGCCAGCAGCCTTACGTTGGGGCTTAAAGAGACCCAGTACTTC. Translated, it gives CASSLTLGLKETQYF.